This T cell receptor beta chain was recorded in a study of vaccination and CD4 T cells after COVID-19. Across the whole study: Six males and four females constituted the convalescent cohort, two of whom were Hispanic.

Indicated treatment: approximately 10-day PBMC culture with coronavirus spike peptide pools or control peptides (ViraFEST assay). Study-wide findings and caveats: Among those convalescent, a median 86.3% of reactive clones emerged solely post-vaccination.

Trimming removed 6 bases from V and 5 bases from J, with 7 bases in between. CDR1 is MNHEY, CDR2 SVGEGT, per germline. This CDR3 has 11 amino acids. A few counts support this clonotype. Its antigen remains unidentified. The Oncomine TCR Beta short-read assay generated sequence data from the DNA of cultured CD4+ T cells. TCRdb itself ran the PCR reads through MiXCR, one entry per CDR3 protein. The sample records approximately 15,000 distinct CDR3 sequences, roughly 43% being singletons. This chain links TRBV6-2 or TRBV6-3 with TRBJ2-5, with D perhaps TRBD2 (5 bases). The sample in question was CD4+ T cells from blood, cultured in vitro, obtained before SARS-CoV-2 vaccination. This sequence originates from a human donor who had recovered from COVID-19. The CDR3 sequence: CASSGKETQYF. Written as DNA, the CDR3 is TGTGCCAGCAGCGGGAAGGAGACCCAGTACTTC.